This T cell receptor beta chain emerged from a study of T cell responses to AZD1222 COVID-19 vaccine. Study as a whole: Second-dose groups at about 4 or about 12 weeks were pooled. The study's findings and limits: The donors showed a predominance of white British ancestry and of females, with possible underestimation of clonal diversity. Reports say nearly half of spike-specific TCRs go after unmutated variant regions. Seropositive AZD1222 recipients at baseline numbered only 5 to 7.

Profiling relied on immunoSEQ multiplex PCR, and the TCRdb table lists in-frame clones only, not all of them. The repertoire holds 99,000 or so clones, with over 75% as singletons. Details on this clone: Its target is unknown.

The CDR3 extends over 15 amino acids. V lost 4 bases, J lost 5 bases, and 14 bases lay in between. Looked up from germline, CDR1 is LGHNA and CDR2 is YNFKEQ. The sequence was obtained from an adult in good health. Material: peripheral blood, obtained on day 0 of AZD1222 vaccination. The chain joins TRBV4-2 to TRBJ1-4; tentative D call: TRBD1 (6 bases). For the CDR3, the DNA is TGTGCCAGCAGCCCTCCGACAGGTCAAAATGAAAAACTGTTTTTT. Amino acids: CASSPPTGQNEKLFF.